This T cell receptor beta chain appears in the sequencing data of a study of cytomegalovirus exposure and HLA in healthy donors. Study outcomes and limitations: A later analysis showed TCR association rates differing by HLA locus, peaking at DRB1 and lowest at HLA-C.

V was shortened by 1 base and J by 2 bases, with 11 bases between the two germline ends. The CDR3 has 16 residues. CDR1 is WSHSY, CDR2 SAAADI, per germline. To note about this clone: Antigen specificity is unknown.

Primers for the PCR totalled 60 Vbeta and 13 Jbeta. Clones were sequenced by immunoSEQ multiplex PCR, and TCRdb holds only the in-frame ones, with some missing. Of 150,000 to 200,000 clones listed, approximately 71% are singletons. The receptor was isolated from a man between 18 and 35 years old in good health and CMV-seropositive. The rearrangement uses TRBV10-2 and TRBJ2-2; D might be TRBD2 (6 bases). The source material was PBMCs. The CDR3 loop is CASSELGGPNTGELFF. As DNA, the CDR3 is TGCGCCAGCAGTGAGTTGGGGGGTCCAAACACCGGGGAGCTGTTTTTT.